This T cell receptor (beta chain) was sequenced during a study of shared T cell receptors in the human thymus. Assay used: immunoSEQ multiplex PCR; TCRdb lists only in-frame clones, some missing. The sample shows just under 550,000 clones, around three quarters of them seen only once. V was shortened by 5 bases and J by 10 bases, with 18 bases between the two germline ends. Germline V gene data show CDR1 as MDHEN and CDR2 as SYDVKM. The CDR3 loop spans 14 amino acids. A further study also used this sample, focusing on human thymus T cells. From that paper: Overlap was high between thymic repertoires from unrelated individuals, as reported in related research.

The source is a boy under three years old with a congenital heart defect. Input material: thymocytes. The chain has TRBV28 and TRBJ2-1; D possibly corresponds to TRBD2 (5 bases). CDR3 amino acids: CASSPPSTRREQFF. The CDR3 DNA sequence: TGTGCCAGCAGTCCACCGAGTACTAGGCGGGAGCAGTTCTTC.